This T cell receptor beta chain was recovered during a study of CD8 T cells in Susac syndrome. It was with random hexamers that about 0.45 to 1 ug RNA was reverse transcribed. One entry per CDR3 protein results from TCRdb running MiXCR on the immunoSEQ multiplex PCR reads. The repertoire holds 150,000 to 200,000 distinct CDR3 sequences, with around 94% as singletons. The germline V gene encodes CDR1 SEHNR and CDR2 FQNEAQ (reference sequence). This CDR3 region has 14 residues. V was pared by 4 bases and J by 4 bases, with 6 bases of the junction left unmatched. The sequence derives from a human donor with multiple sclerosis. The sample comprised CD4+ T cells from PBMCs. V is TRBV7-9 and J is TRBJ2-7; TRBD2 matches at 8 bases. DNA of the CDR3: TGTGCCAGCAGCTCGCAGCGGGAGCAATACGAGCAGTACTTC. It specifies CASSSQREQYEQYF.